This T cell receptor (beta chain) was identified during a study of CD8 T cells in ankylosing spondylitis. Study observations and caveats: Characteristic of ankylosing spondylitis blood, it appeared, was a TCR beta motif comprising several highly homologous variants.

A note on this clonotype: The antigen remains unidentified.

TCRdb reprocessed the 5' RACE reads via MiXCR and lists one record per CDR3 protein. The sample lists approximately 540,000 distinct CDR3 sequences, roughly 13% seen once, with nearly 7% in the top ten. This CDR3 has 14 residues. Germline V gives CDR1 SSHAT, CDR2 FNYEAQ (reference sequence). Trimming shortened V by 5 bases and J by 3 bases, and 12 bases separated the two germline ends. The chain carries TRBV7-7 and TRBJ2-3; maybe TRBD1 (6 bases). The source material was blood, either unsorted or a sorted T cell fraction (not recorded which). This receptor was identified in a male donor with ankylosing spondylitis. The CDR3 DNA reads as TGTGCCAGCAGCCCCATGGGGGCGACAGATACGCAGTATTTT. It yields the protein CASSPMGATDTQYF. The full variable domain, rest sourced from reference TRBV7-7 and TRBJ2-3, is GAGVSQSPRYKVTKRGQDVTLRCDPISSHATLYWYQQALGQGPEFLTYFNYEAQPDKSGLPSDRFSAERPEGSISTLTIQRTEQRDSAMYRCASSPMGATDTQYFGPGTRLTVL.